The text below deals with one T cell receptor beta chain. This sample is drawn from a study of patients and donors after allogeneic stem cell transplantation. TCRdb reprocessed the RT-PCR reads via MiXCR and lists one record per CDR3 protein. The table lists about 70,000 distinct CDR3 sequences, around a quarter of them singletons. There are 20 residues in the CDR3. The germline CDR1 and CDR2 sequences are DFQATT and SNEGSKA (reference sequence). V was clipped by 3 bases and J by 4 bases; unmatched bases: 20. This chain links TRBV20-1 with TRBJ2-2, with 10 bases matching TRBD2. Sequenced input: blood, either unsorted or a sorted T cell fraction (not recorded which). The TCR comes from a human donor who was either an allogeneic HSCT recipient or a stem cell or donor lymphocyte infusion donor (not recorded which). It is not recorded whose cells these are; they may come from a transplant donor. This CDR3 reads CSASLSASGSSEASTGELFF. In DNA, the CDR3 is TGCAGTGCTAGTCTGTCTGCTAGCGGGAGTTCTGAAGCTAGCACCGGGGAGCTGTTTTTT.